These 32 T cell receptor beta chains were all obtained from the same sample, sequenced in a study of spatial heterogeneity in lung cancer. TCRdb recomputed calls from the 5' RACE reads with MiXCR, one row per CDR3 protein. The sample includes fewer than 150,000 distinct CDR3 sequences, more than 10% of them seen just once. The time point here: blood at routine non-recurrence follow-up after resection. Here the sequenced sample was PBMCs, taken at follow-up. The receptor set was obtained from a female donor with early-stage non-small cell lung cancer.

The genes are TRBV12-3 or TRBV12-4 and TRBJ2-2; tentative D call: TRBD2 (5 bases). The CDR3 length is 14 residues. Trimming left V 1 base short and J 7 bases short, with 10 bases between. CDR3 protein: CASSLDRGFGELFF. CDR3 in DNA: TGTGCCAGCAGTTTAGACCGCGGGTTCGGGGAGCTGTTTTTT.

This clonotype was counted only a few times. The CDR3 sequence: CASRLTGTGKAGELFF. CDR3 in DNA: TGTGCCAGCCGTCTAACCGGGACAGGGAAGGCCGGGGAGCTGTTTTTT. The chain recombines TRBV12-3 or TRBV12-4 with TRBJ2-2; 9 positions agree with TRBD1. The CDR3 has 16 amino acids. Germline trimming cut 8 bases from V and 6 bases from J; bases unmatched to any gene: 13.

In this sample, this clonotype turned up many times. The chain employs TRBV5-5 and TRBJ1-1; TRBD1 might be the D (5 bases). The germline gives CDR1 SGHKS, CDR2 YYEKEE (reference sequence). Trimming removed 3 bases from V and 0 bases from J, with 12 bases in between. CDR3 length: 15 residues. The CDR3 spells CASSSTQGMNTEAFF. The CDR3 region has the DNA TGTGCCAGCAGCTCCACTCAGGGAATGAACACTGAAGCTTTCTTT.

This clonotype came up many times. The rearrangement joins TRBV3-1 to TRBJ2-7; either TRBD1 or TRBD2 may supply D (5 bases each). The V gene lost 6 bases and the J gene lost 2 bases, with 14 bases spanning the gap. The V gene's germline CDR1 is LGHDT and CDR2 YNNKEL (reference sequence). This CDR3 contains 14 residues. The CDR3 DNA is TGTGCCAGCAGTCGTGGGGACCGAGCCTACGAGCAGTACTTC. As protein: CASSRGDRAYEQYF.

The V call is TRBV18, the J call TRBJ2-7; 8 bases line up with TRBD2. The CDR3 loop spans 13 amino acids. With V trimmed by 0 bases and J by 6 bases, 1 base remained unmatched. Germline loops: CDR1 KGHSH, CDR2 LQKENI. CDR3 coding DNA: TGTGCCAGCTCACCACCGGGGACTAGCGAGCAGTACGTC. This translates into CASSPPGTSEQYV.

The chain has TRBV5-1 and TRBJ2-2; D remains ambiguous. Deletions cut 3 bases from V and 4 bases from J, with 13 bases between. This CDR3 contains 15 residues. Germline V gene sequence: CDR1 SGHRS, CDR2 YFSETQ. CDR3 bases: TGCGCCAGCAGCTCGGACCCTCCCCCCACCGGGGAGCTGTTTTTT. This encodes CASSSDPPPTGELFF.

This clonotype was seen a handful of times. The chain has TRBV6-2 or TRBV6-3 and TRBJ2-3; TRBD1 is a possible D gene (5 bases). The CDR3 is 15 amino acids. V was clipped by 3 bases and J by 4 bases, with 14 bases between them. CDR1 and CDR2 (germline): MNHEY, SVGEGT. The CDR3 reads CASSYGSGNADTQYF. CDR3 nucleotides: TGTGCCAGCAGTTATGGCTCAGGGAACGCAGATACGCAGTATTTT.

This clonotype appeared a few times. The rearrangement joins TRBV6-5 to TRBJ1-2; D is perhaps TRBD1 (5 bases). The CDR3 is 14 amino acids. With 5 bases removed from V and 0 bases from J, the gap between germline ends came to 10 bases. CDR1 is MNHEY and CDR2 is SVGAGI in the germline V gene. CDR3 residues: CASSIDRSNYGYTF. CDR3 bases: TGTGCCAGCAGTATCGACAGATCTAACTATGGCTACACCTTC.

This clonotype was found a few times. The J gene is TRBJ2-3, the V gene TRBV20-1, with 9 positions matching TRBD2. The germline CDR1 and CDR2 sequences are DFQATT and SNEGSKA (reference sequence). This CDR3 is 14 amino acids long. V trimming: 4 bases; J trimming: 3 bases; junction bases outside the gene matches: 5. The CDR3 region is CSATGTSLTDTQYF. The CDR3, as DNA: TGCAGTGCTACCGGGACTAGCTTGACAGATACGCAGTATTTT.

This clonotype has only a few counts. This chain connects TRBV4-3 to TRBJ2-3, with 8 nucleotides matching TRBD1. The CDR3 covers 17 residues. Germline V gene sequence: CDR1 LGHNA, CDR2 YSLEER. The junction had 6 bases not matched to a gene; V was cut back by 0 bases and J by 1 base. CDR3 nucleotides: TGCGCCAGCAGCCAAGATCGGACAGGGATACGCACAGATACGCAGTATTTT. It translates to CASSQDRTGIRTDTQYF.

This clonotype was detected a few times. V gene TRBV29-1 combines with J gene TRBJ2-5, with 7 bases matching TRBD2. Germline V lookup: CDR1 SQVTM, CDR2 ANQGSEA. Germline trimming cut 5 bases from V and 6 bases from J; bases unmatched to any gene: 12. The length of the CDR3 is 14 residues. In DNA form, the CDR3 reads TGCAGCGTTTATTCTGGGGAGGGTAAGAAGACCCAGTACTTC. Its translation is CSVYSGEGKKTQYF.

This clonotype was seen at least ten times. The rearrangement joins TRBV4-1 to TRBJ2-3; 8 bases match TRBD2. Germline trimming cut 0 bases from V and 2 bases from J; bases unmatched to any gene: 4. From germline, CDR1 is MGHRA and CDR2 YSYEKL. The length of the CDR3 is 16 residues. CDR3 nucleotide sequence: TGCGCCAGCAGCCAAGAGACGGGAGGGGTCACAGATACGCAGTATTTT. Its translation is CASSQETGGVTDTQYF.

This clonotype was detected ten times or more. V gene TRBV7-6 combines with J gene TRBJ2-2, with TRBD2 matching 11 bases. Germline lookup yields CDR1 SGHVS and CDR2 FNYEAQ. The length of the CDR3 is 15 residues. The V gene end was trimmed by 2 bases and the J gene end by 4 bases; junction bases not matched to a gene: 0. Written as DNA, the CDR3 is TGTGCCAGCAGCTTACTAGCGGGAGGCACCGGGGAGCTGTTTTTT. The encoded protein is CASSLLAGGTGELFF.

The chain is built from TRBV6-2 or TRBV6-3 and TRBJ1-5; 7 bases map to TRBD1. Germline lookup yields CDR1 MNHEY and CDR2 SVGEGT. This CDR3 contains 15 residues. Losses at the gene ends were 6 bases for V and 7 bases for J; bases not matched to a gene: 12. CDR3 sequence: CASSPGQVGQQPQHF. The CDR3 DNA is TGTGCCAGCAGCCCTGGACAGGTTGGTCAGCAGCCCCAGCATTTT.

This clonotype was observed a handful of times. The chain has TRBV15 and TRBJ2-3, with 9 bases that match TRBD2. V lost 5 bases and J lost 5; bases outside the gene matches: 14. The CDR3 is 17 amino acids. Germline CDR1 is LNHNV and CDR2 is YYDKDF (reference sequence). The CDR3 here is CATSRSGPSGTRDTQYF. CDR3 coding DNA: TGTGCCACCAGCCGCTCAGGGCCTAGCGGGACCCGAGATACGCAGTATTTT.

The chain couples TRBV28 to TRBJ2-7; D unresolved. The CDR3 is 12 residues long. Germline CDR1 MDHEN, CDR2 SYDVKM. Deletions cut 5 bases from V and 4 bases from J, with 9 bases between. The CDR3 spells CASSPGPYEQYF. In DNA form, the CDR3 reads TGTGCCAGCAGTCCCGGACCGTACGAGCAGTACTTC.

The V gene is TRBV7-9, the J gene TRBJ2-3; possible D gene TRBD2, 6 bases. Germline V gives CDR1 SEHNR, CDR2 FQNEAQ (reference sequence). Trimming shortened V by 4 bases and J by 1 base, and 24 bases separated the two germline ends. The CDR3 runs 19 residues. CDR3 region: CASSSGGASRRLGTDTQYF. The CDR3, as DNA: TGTGCCAGCAGCTCCGGCGGGGCTAGCCGGAGATTGGGCACAGATACGCAGTATTTT.

This clonotype was seen a few times. The gene calls are TRBV5-1 and TRBJ2-2, with D perhaps matching TRBD2 (5 bases). The germline V gene has CDR1 SGHRS and CDR2 YFSETQ. This CDR3 comprises 14 residues. Trimming left V 4 bases short and J 6 bases short, with 13 bases between. DNA of the CDR3: TGCGCCAGCAGCCCGAGGGTGAGGTCCGGGGAGCTGTTTTTT. This codes for CASSPRVRSGELFF.

The rearrangement links TRBV28 to TRBJ2-3; D gene uncertain. The length of the CDR3 is 11 residues. V shed 3 bases and J shed 5 bases, with 3 bases lying between them. Per the germline V gene, CDR1 is MDHEN and CDR2 is SYDVKM. The CDR3 sequence: CASSFLDTQYF. The CDR3 DNA sequence: TGTGCCAGCAGTTTTTTAGATACGCAGTATTTT.

The sample holds many counts of this clonotype. This sequence joins TRBV29-1 and TRBJ2-3; D perhaps matches TRBD2 (5 bases). The V end lost 4 bases, the J end lost 6 bases, and 11 bases lay between the germline ends. The germline V gene encodes CDR1 SQVTM and CDR2 ANQGSEA. CDR3 size: 12 residues. The CDR3 nucleotides are TGCAGCGTTGGGGAGTTGAAGGATACGCAGTATTTT. This sequence encodes CSVGELKDTQYF.

This clonotype was observed a few times. The rearrangement links TRBV27 to TRBJ2-7; D remains unclear. Germline loops: CDR1 MNHEY, CDR2 SMNVEV (reference sequence). The CDR3 contains 13 residues. V was clipped by 8 bases and J by 6 bases, with 17 bases between them. The CDR3 protein is CASHGHKFSEQYF. For the CDR3, the DNA is TGTGCCAGCCACGGTCATAAGTTTTCCGAGCAGTACTTC.

The table lists this clonotype with a few counts. This sequence joins TRBV20-1 and TRBJ2-3, with 9 bases that match TRBD1. The V gene end was trimmed by 3 bases and the J gene end by 4 bases; junction bases not matched to a gene: 5. This CDR3 contains 14 residues. CDR1 and CDR2 (germline): DFQATT, SNEGSKA (reference sequence). CDR3 sequence (DNA): TGCAGTGCTAGCGAGAGGACAGGGGCAGATACGCAGTATTTT. It translates to CSASERTGADTQYF.

Here the CDR3 DNA reads TGTGCCAGCAGCGCCCTGGACCCCCGGACCCAGTACTTC. Protein product: CASSALDPRTQYF. The rearrangement joins TRBV7-9 to TRBJ2-5; D is unresolved. CDR3 length equals 13 residues. Germline V CDR1 and CDR2: SEHNR, FQNEAQ (reference sequence). The V end was cut by 5 bases, the J end by 7 bases, with 14 bases between.

Concerning this clonotype: The junction and the germline gene differ at one end; a read error may be behind it. V and J are TRBV7-3 and TRBJ1-1; D gene unclear. The V gene's germline CDR1 is SGHTA and CDR2 FQGTGA. The CDR3 has 14 residues. CDR3 in amino acids: CASSLMGENTDAFF. The CDR3 nucleotides are TGTGCCAGCAGCTTAATGGGAGAGAACACTGATGCTTTCTTT.

The genes are TRBV5-1 and TRBJ2-7; no firm D call. V was clipped by 3 bases and J by 0 bases, with 7 bases between them. The CDR3 consists of 13 residues. CDR1 is SGHRS, CDR2 YFSETQ, per germline. The CDR3: CASSSQPSYEQYF. DNA for the CDR3: TGCGCCAGCAGCTCCCAGCCCTCCTACGAGCAGTACTTC.

The chain recombines TRBV24-1 with TRBJ2-6; D not resolved. This CDR3 has 15 residues. CDR1 and CDR2 (germline): KGHDR, SFDVKD. With 5 bases removed from V and 0 bases from J, the gap between germline ends came to 7 bases. This CDR3 reads CATSAVGSGANVLTF. The CDR3 nucleotides read TGTGCCACCAGTGCCGTCGGCTCTGGGGCCAACGTCCTGACTTTC.

This clonotype was seen ten or more times. This sequence joins TRBV4-2 and TRBJ2-5; D ambiguous. The CDR3 is 15 amino acids. CDR1 and CDR2 from the germline V gene are LGHNA and YNFKEQ. V lost 4 bases to trimming and J lost 5 bases, with 17 bases between them. The CDR3 DNA reads TGTGCCAGCAGCCCCCACCTCGCCGAACGGGAGACCCAGTACTTC. It encodes CASSPHLAERETQYF.

The chain is built from TRBV19 and TRBJ2-7, with TRBD2 as a possible D gene (8 bases). The CDR3 runs to 16 residues. V dropped 7 bases and J dropped 4 bases, with 23 bases sitting between them. Looked up from germline, CDR1 is LNHDA and CDR2 is SQIVND (reference sequence). CDR3: CASTPRRGSGSYEQYF. In DNA, the CDR3 is TGTGCCAGTACCCCTCGCAGGGGGAGCGGGAGTTACGAGCAGTACTTC.

Many counts were recorded for this clonotype. V is TRBV19 and J is TRBJ2-2, with D possibly being TRBD1 (6 bases). The CDR3 consists of 14 residues. The ends were cut back, 5 bases at V and 6 bases at J, with 13 bases in the middle. Per the germline V gene, CDR1 is LNHDA and CDR2 is SQIVND (reference sequence). Here the CDR3 DNA reads TGTGCCAGTAGTGTTGACAGGTCCGCCGGGGAGCTGTTTTTT. It is translated as CASSVDRSAGELFF.

The J gene is TRBJ1-1, the V gene TRBV4-3; 8 bases are shared with TRBD1. CDR1 and CDR2 from the germline V gene are LGHNA and YSLEER. There are 16 residues in the CDR3. V dropped 0 bases and J dropped 4; count of bases not matched to a gene: 7. The CDR3 nucleotides read TGCGCCAGCAGCCAAGATATGAGACAGGGGACCACTGAAGCTTTCTTT. Encoded protein: CASSQDMRQGTTEAFF.

This chain links TRBV24-1 with TRBJ2-3; a possible D gene is TRBD2 (5 bases). Between the trimmed V and J ends, which lost 5 bases and 6 bases, there was a span of 20 bases. The CDR3 is made up of 16 amino acids. Germline V gene sequence: CDR1 KGHDR, CDR2 SFDVKD. CDR3: CATSARRTVGLDTQYF. The CDR3 coding sequence is TGTGCCACCAGTGCTCGGCGGACGGTCGGACTGGATACGCAGTATTTT.

The rearrangement joins TRBV28 to TRBJ1-1, with D possibly being TRBD1 (6 bases). The CDR3 runs to 14 residues. Germline V gene lookup returns CDR1 MDHEN and CDR2 SYDVKM. Trimming shortened V by 5 bases and J by 5 bases, and 15 bases separated the two germline ends. The DNA for the CDR3 is TGTGCCAGCAGTGTCTCGACAGGAAGAACTGAAGCTTTCTTT. It yields the protein CASSVSTGRTEAFF.